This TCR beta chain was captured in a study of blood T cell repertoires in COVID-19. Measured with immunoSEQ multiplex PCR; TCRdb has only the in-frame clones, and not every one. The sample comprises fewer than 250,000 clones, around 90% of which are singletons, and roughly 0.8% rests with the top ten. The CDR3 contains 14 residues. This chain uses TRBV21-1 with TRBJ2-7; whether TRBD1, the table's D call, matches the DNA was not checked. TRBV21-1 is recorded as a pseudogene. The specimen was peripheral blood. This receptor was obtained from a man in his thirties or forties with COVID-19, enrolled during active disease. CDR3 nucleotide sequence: TGTGCCAGCAGCAAATCTCGGTCAGGGGACGAGCAGTACTTC. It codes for CASSKSRSGDEQYF.